This TCR beta chain was profiled in a study of T-cell reconstitution after alpha-beta-depleted transplantation in children. The CDR3 has 13 amino acids. Germline CDR1 reads SGHTA; CDR2 reads FQGNSA. Trimming left V 8 bases short and J 2 bases short, with 13 bases between. This clonotype has more than one count but fewer than ten. TCRbeta library construction was performed incorporating unique molecular identifiers. Via MiXCR, TCRdb re-called the PCR reads, giving one row per CDR3 protein. Among about 610,000 distinct CDR3 sequences listed, 10% were seen once. The receptor's source is a human donor who donated a stem cell graft to a child with acute myeloid leukemia. The chain uses TRBV7-2 and TRBJ2-7; a weak D match, TRBD2 (6 bases). This sample comprised PBMCs from the stem cell graft donor, obtained from the stem cell graft. The DNA of the CDR3 is TGTGCCAGCGGAGATAGCGGCCCCTACGAGCAGTACTTC. Amino acid sequence: CASGDSGPYEQYF.